The T cell receptor beta chain under discussion was sequenced for a study of T cells and Merkel cell carcinoma outcomes. Per germline, CDR1 SGHRS and CDR2 YFSETQ. The CDR3 loop spans 15 amino acids. The germline V and J ends were trimmed by 2 bases and 1 base, with 12 bases remaining between them. Study results and limitations: Merkel cell carcinoma outcomes were reportedly predicted by repertoire and T-cell density.

Note on this clone: What it binds is not known.

Clones were sequenced by immunoSEQ multiplex PCR, and TCRdb holds only the in-frame ones, with some missing. The sample lists around 4,200 clones, 92% occurring once. This rearrangement joins TRBV5-1 to TRBJ1-1; no firm D call. The specimen was tumor tissue from Merkel cell carcinoma. The clonotype was recovered from a human donor with Merkel cell carcinoma. CDR3 nucleotides: TGCGCCAGCAGCTTTAGCGCGACCCAGAACACTGAAGCTTTCTTT. It encodes CASSFSATQNTEAFF.